A selection of T cell receptor beta chains follows, all from one sample in a study of T cells in Graves' hyperthyroidism and ophthalmopathy. From the multiplex PCR reads, TCRdb called clonotypes with MiXCR, one entry per CDR3 protein. The sample includes 300,000 to 450,000 distinct CDR3 sequences, less than 20% of them seen just once. The sequenced sample was blood. Receptors were obtained from a woman in her thirties or forties with Graves' ophthalmopathy. Both conserved end residues are part of each CDR3. Fields, in order: J gene, clone size, D gene, V gene, CDR3 DNA, CDR3 protein. The D gene is left open where the match is weak. The listing skips clone size in some rows; elsewhere it reads once, few, many or a size class.

J: TRBJ1-1
size: many
D: TRBD1
V: TRBV9
DNA: TGTGCCAGCAGCGTGAAACAGGGGACTGAAGCTTTCTTT
CDR3: CASSVKQGTEAFF

J: TRBJ1-2
size: many
D: .
V: TRBV20-1
DNA: TGCAGTGCTAGAGTTCAGGGGCAGGGCTACACCTTC
CDR3: CSARVQGQGYTF

J: TRBJ1-4
size: few
D: TRBD1
V: TRBV7-9
DNA: TGTGCCAGCAGCGTCGGGACAGTTGAAAAACTGTTTTTT
CDR3: CASSVGTVEKLFF

J: TRBJ1-2
size: .
D: .
V: TRBV6-1
DNA: TGTGCCAGCAGTCTAACGGGGGCTGGCTACACCTTC
CDR3: CASSLTGAGYTF

J: TRBJ2-7
size: .
D: TRBD1
V: TRBV6-1
DNA: TGTGCCAGCAGTCGGGGACAGGGGGCATCGTACGAGCAGTACTTC
CDR3: CASSRGQGASYEQYF

J: TRBJ2-3
size: many
D: .
V: TRBV11-2
DNA: TGTGCCAGCAGCACTAAAGGGGACCCAAAGGATCGGGGAGATACGCAGTATTTT
CDR3: CASSTKGDPKDRGDTQYF

J: TRBJ2-5
size: few
D: .
V: TRBV12-3/TRBV12-4
DNA: TGTGCCAGCAGTCGGCGCAGGGGTATAGAGACCCAGTACTTC
CDR3: CASSRRRGIETQYF

J: TRBJ2-4
size: many
D: .
V: TRBV20-1
DNA: TGCAGTGCTAGAGGTGGGGAAAACATTCAGTACTTC
CDR3: CSARGGENIQYF

J: TRBJ2-6
size: many
D: TRBD2
V: TRBV28
DNA: TGTGCCAGCAGTTTGGCTAGCGGGCGGTCTGGGGCCAACGTCCTGACTTTC
CDR3: CASSLASGRSGANVLTF

J: TRBJ1-2
size: .
D: .
V: TRBV6-1
DNA: TGTGCCAGCAGTAGTACGTCGGGTTCCTATGGCTACACCTTC
CDR3: CASSSTSGSYGYTF

J: TRBJ1-3
size: .
D: .
V: TRBV4-1
DNA: TGCGCCAGCAGCCAAATACACGGAAACACCATATATTTT
CDR3: CASSQIHGNTIYF

J: TRBJ1-2
size: many
D: TRBD1
V: TRBV9
DNA: TGTGCCAGCAGCGTAGGGGACAGACAACCCTATGGCTACACCTTC
CDR3: CASSVGDRQPYGYTF

J: TRBJ1-1
size: many
D: .
V: TRBV7-8
DNA: TGTGCCAGCAGCTTAGTAAAGCCCGGCAGGTCTAAGACTGAAGCTTTCTTT
CDR3: CASSLVKPGRSKTEAFF

J: TRBJ1-1
size: many
D: .
V: TRBV28
DNA: TGTGCCAGCAGTTTATTCAATTCCGGGACAACAAACACTGAAGCTTCCTTT
CDR3: CASSLFNSGTTNTEASF

J: TRBJ2-2
size: many
D: TRBD1
V: TRBV28
DNA: TGTGCCAGCAGTTTTAGCATACAGGGGGCAGTCACCGGGGAGCTGTTTTTT
CDR3: CASSFSIQGAVTGELFF

J: TRBJ2-7
size: .
D: TRBD2
V: TRBV5-6
DNA: TGTGCCAGCAGCTCCAGCGGGACCTTCTACGAGCAGTACTTC
CDR3: CASSSSGTFYEQYF

J: TRBJ1-6
size: many
D: .
V: TRBV20-1
DNA: TGCAGTGCTAGAGATAGGCAGAGGGGTCCACCCCTCCACTTT
CDR3: CSARDRQRGPPLHF

J: TRBJ1-2
size: many
D: .
V: TRBV7-2
DNA: TGTGCCAGCAGCTTAGCAAGAGAAAACTATGGCTACACCTTC
CDR3: CASSLARENYGYTF

J: TRBJ2-5
size: many
D: .
V: TRBV12-3/TRBV12-4
DNA: TGTGCCAGTTCCGGAGGGGCGCGGGAGACCCAGTACTTC
CDR3: CASSGGARETQYF

J: TRBJ2-7
size: many
D: .
V: TRBV6-1
DNA: TGTGCCAGCAAACGTGGAGCCTATAGCATCGAGCAGTACTTC
CDR3: CASKRGAYSIEQYF

J: TRBJ2-5
size: .
D: .
V: TRBV7-9
DNA: TGTGCCAGCAGTACCCATGAGGAGACCCAGTACTTC
CDR3: CASSTHEETQYF

J: TRBJ2-5
size: once
D: .
V: TRBV7-8
DNA: TGTGCCAGCAGCCCAATTCCCGGACAGCAAGAGACCCAGTACTTC
CDR3: CASSPIPGQQETQYF

J: TRBJ2-7
size: many
D: TRBD1
V: TRBV7-9
DNA: TGTGCCAGCAGCTTGAAGGGACAGGGGATGCACGAGCAGTACTTC
CDR3: CASSLKGQGMHEQYF

J: TRBJ1-2
size: few
D: .
V: TRBV4-2
DNA: TGTGCCAGCAGCCAAGATGCTCGGGGGGACTATGGCTACACCTTC
CDR3: CASSQDARGDYGYTF

J: TRBJ1-2
size: many
D: .
V: TRBV28
DNA: TGTGCCAGCAGTTTTGGAACGGGACTCTACACCTTC
CDR3: CASSFGTGLYTF

J: TRBJ2-7
size: many
D: .
V: TRBV15
DNA: TGTGCCACCAGCAGATCCGGGACCGAAGCCTACGAGCAGTACTTC
CDR3: CATSRSGTEAYEQYF

J: TRBJ1-6
size: few
D: .
V: TRBV30
DNA: TGTGCCTGGGCCGCGTCTAATAATTCACCCCTCCACTTT
CDR3: CAWAASNNSPLHF

J: TRBJ2-2
size: .
D: .
V: TRBV4-1
DNA: TGCGCCAGCAGCCGCCACGGGGAAAGCGGGGAGCTGTTTTTT
CDR3: CASSRHGESGELFF

J: TRBJ2-5
size: many
D: .
V: TRBV3-1
DNA: TGTGCCAGCAGGGCCTCGTACCAAGAGACCCAGTACTTC
CDR3: CASRASYQETQYF

J: TRBJ1-5
size: many
D: .
V: TRBV18
DNA: TGTGCCAGCTCACCACCAGATCAGCCCCAGCATTTT
CDR3: CASSPPDQPQHF

J: TRBJ2-7
size: many
D: TRBD1
V: TRBV25-1
DNA: TGTGCCAGCAGTGGGGACAGGGTATGGTACGAGCAGTACTTC
CDR3: CASSGDRVWYEQYF

J: TRBJ2-7
size: many
D: TRBD2
V: TRBV4-2
DNA: TGTGCCAGCAGCCAAGAACGAGGCGGGAGCTCCCACGAGCAGTACTTC
CDR3: CASSQERGGSSHEQYF

J: TRBJ2-7
size: many
D: .
V: TRBV7-2
DNA: TGTGCCAGCAGCTTAGTGCCGGATAAGAACCCAAAACAGTACTTC
CDR3: CASSLVPDKNPKQYF

J: TRBJ1-1
size: .
D: .
V: TRBV6-1
DNA: TGTGCCAGCACCCCCAAGGATAACACTGAAGCTTTCTTT
CDR3: CASTPKDNTEAFF